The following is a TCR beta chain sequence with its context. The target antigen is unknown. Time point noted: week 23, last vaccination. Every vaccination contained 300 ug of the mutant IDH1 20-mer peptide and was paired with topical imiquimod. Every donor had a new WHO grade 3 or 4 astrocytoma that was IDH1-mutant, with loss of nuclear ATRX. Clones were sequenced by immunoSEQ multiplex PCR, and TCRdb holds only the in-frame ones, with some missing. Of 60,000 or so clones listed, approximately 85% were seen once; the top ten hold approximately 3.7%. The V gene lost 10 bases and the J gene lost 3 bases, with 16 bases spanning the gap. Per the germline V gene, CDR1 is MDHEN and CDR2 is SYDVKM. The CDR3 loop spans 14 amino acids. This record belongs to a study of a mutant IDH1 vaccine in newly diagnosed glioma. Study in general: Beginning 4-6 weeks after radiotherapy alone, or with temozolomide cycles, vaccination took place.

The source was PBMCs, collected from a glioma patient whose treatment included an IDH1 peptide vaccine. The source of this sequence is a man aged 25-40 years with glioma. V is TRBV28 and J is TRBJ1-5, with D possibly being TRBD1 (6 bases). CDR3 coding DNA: TGTGCCACTAGGAGGGGGGGCGACAATCAGCCCCAGCATTTT. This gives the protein CATRRGGDNQPQHF.